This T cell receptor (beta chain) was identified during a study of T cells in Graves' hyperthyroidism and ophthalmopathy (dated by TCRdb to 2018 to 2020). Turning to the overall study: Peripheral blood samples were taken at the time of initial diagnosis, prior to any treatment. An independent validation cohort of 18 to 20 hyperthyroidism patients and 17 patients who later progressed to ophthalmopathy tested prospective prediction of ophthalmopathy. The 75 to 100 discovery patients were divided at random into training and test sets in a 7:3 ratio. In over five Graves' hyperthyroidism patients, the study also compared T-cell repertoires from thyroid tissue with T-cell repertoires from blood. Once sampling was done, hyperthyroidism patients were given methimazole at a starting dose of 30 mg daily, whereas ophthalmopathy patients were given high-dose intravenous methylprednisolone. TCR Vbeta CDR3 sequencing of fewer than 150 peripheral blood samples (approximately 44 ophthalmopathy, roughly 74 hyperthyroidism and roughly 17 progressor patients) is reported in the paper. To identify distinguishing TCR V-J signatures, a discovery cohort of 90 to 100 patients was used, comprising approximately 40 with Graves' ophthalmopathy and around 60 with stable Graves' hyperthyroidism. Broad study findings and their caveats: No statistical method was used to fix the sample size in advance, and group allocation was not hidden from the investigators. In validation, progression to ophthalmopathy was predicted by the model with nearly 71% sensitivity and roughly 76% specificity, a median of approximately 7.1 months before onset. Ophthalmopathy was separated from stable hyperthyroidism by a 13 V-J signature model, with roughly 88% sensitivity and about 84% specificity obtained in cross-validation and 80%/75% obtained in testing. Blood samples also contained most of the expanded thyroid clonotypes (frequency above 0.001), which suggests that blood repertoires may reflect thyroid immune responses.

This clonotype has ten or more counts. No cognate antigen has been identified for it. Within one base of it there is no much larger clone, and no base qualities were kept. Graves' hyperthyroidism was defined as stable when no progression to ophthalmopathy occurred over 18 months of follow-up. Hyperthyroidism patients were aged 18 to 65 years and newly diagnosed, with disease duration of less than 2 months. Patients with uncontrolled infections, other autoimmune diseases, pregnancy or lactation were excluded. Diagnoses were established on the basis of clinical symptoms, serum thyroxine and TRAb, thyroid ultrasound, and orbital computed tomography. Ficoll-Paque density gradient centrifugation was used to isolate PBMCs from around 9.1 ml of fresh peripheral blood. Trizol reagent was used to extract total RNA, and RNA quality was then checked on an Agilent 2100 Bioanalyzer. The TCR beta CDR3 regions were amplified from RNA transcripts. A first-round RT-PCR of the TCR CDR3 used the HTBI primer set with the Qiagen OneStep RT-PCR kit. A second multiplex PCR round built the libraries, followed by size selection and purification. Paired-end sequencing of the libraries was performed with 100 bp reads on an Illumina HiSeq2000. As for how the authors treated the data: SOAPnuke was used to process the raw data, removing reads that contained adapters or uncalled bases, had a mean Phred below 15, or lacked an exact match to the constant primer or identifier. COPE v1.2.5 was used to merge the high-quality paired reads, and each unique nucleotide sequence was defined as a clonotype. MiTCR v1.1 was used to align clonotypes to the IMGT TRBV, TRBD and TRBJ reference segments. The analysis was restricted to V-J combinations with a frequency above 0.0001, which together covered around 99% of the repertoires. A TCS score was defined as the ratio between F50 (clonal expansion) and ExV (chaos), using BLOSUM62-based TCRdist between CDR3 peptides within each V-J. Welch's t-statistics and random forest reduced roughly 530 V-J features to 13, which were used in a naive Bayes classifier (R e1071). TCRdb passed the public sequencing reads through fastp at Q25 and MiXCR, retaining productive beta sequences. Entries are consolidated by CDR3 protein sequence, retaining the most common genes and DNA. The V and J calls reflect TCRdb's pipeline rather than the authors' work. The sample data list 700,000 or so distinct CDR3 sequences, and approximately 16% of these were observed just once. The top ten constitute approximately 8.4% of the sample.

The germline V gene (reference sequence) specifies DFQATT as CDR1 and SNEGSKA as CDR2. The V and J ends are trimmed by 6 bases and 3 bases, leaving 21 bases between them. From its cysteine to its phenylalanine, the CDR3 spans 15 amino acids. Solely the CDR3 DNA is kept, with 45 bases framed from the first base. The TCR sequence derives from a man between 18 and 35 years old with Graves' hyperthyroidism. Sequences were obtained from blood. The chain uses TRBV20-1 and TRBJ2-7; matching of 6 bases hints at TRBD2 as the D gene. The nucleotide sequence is TGCAGTGCAGGGCCGGGAGCGCGGAGAATCTACGAGCAGTACTTC. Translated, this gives CSAGPGARRIYEQYF.